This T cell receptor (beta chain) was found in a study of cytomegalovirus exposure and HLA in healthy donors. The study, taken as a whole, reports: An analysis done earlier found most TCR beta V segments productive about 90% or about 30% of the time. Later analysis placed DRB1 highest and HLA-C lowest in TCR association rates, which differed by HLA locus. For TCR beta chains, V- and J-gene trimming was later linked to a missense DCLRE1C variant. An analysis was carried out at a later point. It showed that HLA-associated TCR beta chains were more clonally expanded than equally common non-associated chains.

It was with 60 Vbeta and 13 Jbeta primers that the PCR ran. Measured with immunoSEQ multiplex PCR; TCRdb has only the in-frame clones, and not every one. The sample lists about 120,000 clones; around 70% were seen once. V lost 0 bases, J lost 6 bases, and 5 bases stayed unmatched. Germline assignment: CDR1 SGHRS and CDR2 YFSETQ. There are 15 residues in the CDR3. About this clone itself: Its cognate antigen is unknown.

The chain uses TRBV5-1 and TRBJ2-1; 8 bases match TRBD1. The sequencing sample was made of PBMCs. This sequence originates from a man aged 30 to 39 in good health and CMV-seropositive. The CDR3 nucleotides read TGCGCCAGCAGCTTGGGCCAGGGGGCGGTCAATGAGCAGTTCTTC. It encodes CASSLGQGAVNEQFF.